Listed here are 17 T cell receptor beta chains from one sample, sequenced in a study of cytomegalovirus exposure and HLA in healthy donors. PCR involved 60 Vbeta and 13 Jbeta primers. The assay was immunoSEQ multiplex PCR, and TCRdb's table has in-frame clones only and misses some. The data show some 90,000 clones, around 80% seen once. The sample consisted of PBMCs. Receptors were obtained from a male donor in good health and CMV-seropositive.

In this sample, this clone turned up a few times. This chain joins TRBV5-4 and TRBJ2-5; TRBD1 aligns across 9 bases. The CDR3 totals 15 residues. J lost 3 bases, V lost 4 bases, and 7 bases had no gene match. The germline V gene has CDR1 SGHNT and CDR2 YYREEE (reference sequence). The CDR3 is CASSLPGTGKETQYF. CDR3 in DNA: TGTGCCAGCAGCCTGCCGGGGACAGGGAAAGAGACCCAGTACTTC.

This clone is a singleton in its sample. The V call is TRBV7-9, the J call TRBJ2-5; 9 bases are a match to TRBD1. This CDR3 is 16 amino acids long. Trimming removed 5 bases from V and 2 bases from J; junction bases left unmatched: 9. Germline loops: CDR1 SEHNR, CDR2 FQNEAQ (reference sequence). CDR3 bases: TGTGCCAGCAGCCGTGCCGGGACAGGGACACAAGAGACCCAGTACTTC. Its translation: CASSRAGTGTQETQYF.

V gene TRBV5-1 combines with J gene TRBJ2-2; a weak D match, TRBD1 (6 bases). CDR1 and CDR2 (germline): SGHRS, YFSETQ. V was pared by 0 bases and J by 4 bases, with 10 bases between. The CDR3 consists of 15 residues. The CDR3, as DNA: TGCGCCAGCAGCTTGGCCTGGGGGCCCACCGGGGAGCTGTTTTTT. Its protein product is CASSLAWGPTGELFF. Using reference TRBV5-1 and TRBJ2-2 for the parts outside the CDR3, the full variable domain is KAGVTQTPRYLIKTRGQQVTLSCSPISGHRSVSWYQQTPGQGLQFLFEYFSETQRNKGNFPGRFSGRQFSNSRSEMNVSTLELGDSALYLCASSLAWGPTGELFFGEGSRLTVL.

This clone was found a few times. The V and J genes are TRBV6-7 and TRBJ2-7, with D possibly TRBD2 on 5 matching bases. TRBV6-7 is assigned to the ORF class and has an uncertain function. The CDR3 is 15 residues long. Trimming removed 10 bases from V and 4 bases from J, with 23 bases in between. CDR3 amino acids: CATGGRALEGYEQYF. CDR3 nucleotides: TGTGCCACCGGAGGCCGGGCCTTAGAGGGTTACGAGCAGTACTTC.

The sample holds one count of this clone. The gene calls are TRBV5-6 and TRBJ1-2; 7 positions agree with TRBD1. J was trimmed by 1 base and V by 4 bases; bases with no gene match: 7. Germline loops: CDR1 SGHDT, CDR2 YYEEEE. There are 15 residues in the CDR3. The CDR3 here is CASSKQGISNYGYTF. The CDR3 DNA reads as TGTGCCAGCAGCAAACAGGGGATAAGTAACTATGGCTACACCTTC.

The table lists this clone with a few counts. The CDR3 DNA follows: TGTGCCTGGGTCTCGGGACAGGGCGAAAAACTGTTTTTT. Translating it yields CAWVSGQGEKLFF. V gene TRBV30 combines with J gene TRBJ1-4; 9 positions agree with TRBD1. Unmatched junction bases numbered 6, after V lost 5 bases and J lost 8 bases. The V gene's germline CDR1 is GTSNPN and CDR2 SVGIG (reference sequence). This CDR3 region has 13 residues.

V is TRBV28 and J is TRBJ2-1; 11 bases line up with TRBD2. The ends lost 5 bases at V and 8 bases at J; junction bases unmatched: 11. This CDR3 is built from 16 residues. CDR1 is MDHEN and CDR2 is SYDVKM in the germline V gene. CDR3 residues: CASSPLTSGGGDEQFF. In nucleotides, the CDR3 is TGTGCCAGCAGTCCCCTAACTAGCGGGGGAGGGGATGAGCAGTTCTTC.

The chain employs TRBV14 and TRBJ1-1; 8 bases are shared with TRBD1. Germline CDR1 is SGHDN and CDR2 is FVKESK. The J segment lost 3 bases and the V segment lost 4 bases, leaving 7 bases of the junction unmatched. CDR3 length: 15 residues. This CDR3 reads CASSLHLQGDTEAFF. The CDR3 DNA sequence: TGTGCCAGCAGCCTTCACTTACAGGGGGACACTGAAGCTTTCTTT.

The chain is built from TRBV18 and TRBJ2-1; D ambiguous. V was pared by 4 bases and J by 5 bases, with 3 bases between. There are 11 residues in the CDR3. From germline, CDR1 is KGHSH and CDR2 LQKENI. The CDR3 loop is CASSLNNEQFF. The DNA of the CDR3 is TGTGCCAGCTCACTTAACAATGAGCAGTTCTTC.

J is TRBJ2-2 and V is TRBV11-1; TRBD2 might be the D (5 bases). The CDR3 has 16 amino acids. The germline V gene encodes CDR1 SGHAT and CDR2 FQDESV (reference sequence). V was cut by 5 bases and J by 0 bases, with 13 bases left in between. The CDR3 reads CASSNPGNTNTGELFF. For the CDR3, the DNA is TGTGCCAGCAGCAATCCGGGAAACACGAACACCGGGGAGCTGTTTTTT.

The chain is built from TRBV15 and TRBJ1-5; TRBD1 might be the D (5 bases). The V gene's germline CDR1 is LNHNV and CDR2 YYDKDF (reference sequence). This CDR3 has 15 amino acids. Trimming took off 0 bases at V and 6 bases at J, with 12 bases between the two ends. CDR3 DNA: TGTGCCACCAGCAGAGATACAGGAGGGACTCAGCCCCAGCATTTT. Translated: CATSRDTGGTQPQHF.

This chain joins TRBV28 and TRBJ2-1, with D perhaps matching TRBD2 (7 bases). Germline assignment: CDR1 MDHEN and CDR2 SYDVKM. V lost 6 bases and J lost 4, with 19 bases in between. The CDR3 sequence is 16 residues long. CDR3: CASSSKGGARYNEQFF. CDR3 nucleotide sequence: TGTGCCAGCAGCAGTAAGGGGGGGGCGAGATACAATGAGCAGTTCTTC.

The chain joins TRBV21-1 to TRBJ1-4; the table's D call, TRBD1, was not checked against the DNA. TRBV21-1 is classified as a pseudogene. There are 16 residues in the CDR3. The CDR3 nucleotides read TGTGCCAGCAGCCTTATCCACCACAGGTGGACTGAAAAACTGTTTTTT. The encoded protein is CASSLIHHRWTEKLFF.

This clone appeared a few times. This rearrangement joins TRBV14 to TRBJ1-6; D uncertain. The CDR3 covers 15 residues. CDR1 is SGHDN, CDR2 FVKESK, per germline. V was pared by 1 base and J by 10 bases, with 14 bases between. The CDR3 coding sequence is TGTGCCAGCAGCCAAGGTGGAGGGCTGGGGTCACCCCTCCACTTT. Its protein is CASSQGGGLGSPLHF.

V usage is TRBV12-5 and J usage is TRBJ2-1, with 9 nucleotides matching TRBD2. The V and J ends lost 0 bases and 8 bases, in that order; junction bases with no gene match: 8. Germline-derived CDR1 and CDR2 are LGHNT and FRNRAP. This CDR3 spans 16 amino acids. The CDR3 DNA is TGTGCTAGTGGTTTGGTACGGGCAGCGGGAGGAGATGAGCAGTTCTTC. This codes for CASGLVRAAGGDEQFF.

Worth noting for this clone: This CDR3 is missing its conserved last phenylalanine or tryptophan, likely due to a read error. J is TRBJ1-4 and V is TRBV2, with D unclear. The ends were cut back, 4 bases at V and 7 bases at J, with 7 bases in the middle. The germline V gene encodes CDR1 SNHLY and CDR2 FYNNEI. The CDR3 length is 12 residues. The CDR3 region has the DNA TGTGCCAGCAGTGCTGCGGCTGAAAAACTGTTTGTT. As protein: CASSAAAEKLFV.

The chain employs TRBV19 and TRBJ1-5; D is possibly TRBD1 (6 bases). Trimming shortened V by 6 bases and J by 3 bases, and 12 bases separated the two germline ends. CDR1 is LNHDA, CDR2 SQIVND, per germline (reference sequence). The CDR3 runs 14 residues. The CDR3 sequence is CASRRTVDNQPQHF. The CDR3, as DNA: TGTGCCAGTAGGCGGACAGTCGACAATCAGCCCCAGCATTTT.